Included here is one TCR beta chain sequence, with context. Its antigen is not known. Per germline, CDR1 MNHEY and CDR2 SVGAGI. Germline trimming cut 8 bases from V and 2 bases from J; bases unmatched to any gene: 4. There are 14 residues in the CDR3. A roughly 200 ng quantity of DNA, about 30,000 T cell genomes, went into the sorted-subset replicate PCRs. Using immunoSEQ multiplex PCR, the repertoire was profiled, and TCRdb retains in-frame clones only, with some absent. The sample lists around 510,000 clones; about 96% were seen once. This sample was taken from a study of shared clonotypes between healthy human individuals. Study-wide findings and caveats: Enrolling few donors narrowed the genetic and exposure-history diversity that was represented.

This clonotype was obtained from a young woman in good health. V and J are TRBV6-5 and TRBJ1-5, with 9 bases matching TRBD1. Sequenced: naive CD4+ T cells sorted from blood. As for subset: CD45RA+ positively selected. CDR3 bases: TGTGCCAGCGGACGGACAGGGGGCAATCAGCCCCAGCATTTT. Protein product: CASGRTGGNQPQHF.